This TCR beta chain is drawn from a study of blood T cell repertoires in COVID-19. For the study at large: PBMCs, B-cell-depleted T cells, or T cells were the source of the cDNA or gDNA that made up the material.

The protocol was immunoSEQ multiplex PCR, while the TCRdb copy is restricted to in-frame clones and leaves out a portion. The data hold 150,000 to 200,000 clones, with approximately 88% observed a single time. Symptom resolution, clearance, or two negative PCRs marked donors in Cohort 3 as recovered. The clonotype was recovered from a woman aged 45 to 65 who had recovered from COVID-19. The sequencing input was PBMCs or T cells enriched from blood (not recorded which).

The CDR3 DNA is TGTGCCAGCACCTCAAGTTTAGGACAGGGATGGGGCTACACCTTC. It yields the protein CASTSSLGQGWGYTF. J is TRBJ1-2 and V is TRBV7-2; 8 nucleotides align to TRBD1. Germline CDR1 is SGHTA and CDR2 is FQGNSA. V gave up 7 bases and J gave up 8 bases; unmatched junction bases: 15. The CDR3 spans 15 residues.